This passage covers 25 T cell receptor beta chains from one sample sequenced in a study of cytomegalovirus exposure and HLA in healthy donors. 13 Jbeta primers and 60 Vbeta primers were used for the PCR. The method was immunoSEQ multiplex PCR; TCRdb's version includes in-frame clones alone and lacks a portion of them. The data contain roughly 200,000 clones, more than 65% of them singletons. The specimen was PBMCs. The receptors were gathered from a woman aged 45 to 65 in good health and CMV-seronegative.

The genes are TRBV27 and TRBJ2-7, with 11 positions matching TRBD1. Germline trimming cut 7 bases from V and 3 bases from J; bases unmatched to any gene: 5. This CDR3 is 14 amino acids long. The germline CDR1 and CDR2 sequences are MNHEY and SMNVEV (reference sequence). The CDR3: CASTPGTGGYEQYF. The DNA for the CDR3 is TGTGCCAGCACACCCGGGACAGGGGGCTACGAGCAGTACTTC.

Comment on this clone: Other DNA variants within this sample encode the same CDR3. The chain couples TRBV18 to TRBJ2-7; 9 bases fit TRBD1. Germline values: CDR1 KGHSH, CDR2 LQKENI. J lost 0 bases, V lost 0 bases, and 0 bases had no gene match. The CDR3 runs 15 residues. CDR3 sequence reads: CASSPPGQGSYEQYF. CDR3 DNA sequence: TGTGCCAGCTCACCACCGGGACAGGGCTCCTACGAGCAGTACTTC.

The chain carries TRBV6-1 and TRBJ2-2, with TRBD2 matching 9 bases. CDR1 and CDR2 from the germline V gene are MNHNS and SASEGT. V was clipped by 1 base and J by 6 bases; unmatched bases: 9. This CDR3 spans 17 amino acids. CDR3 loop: CASSEVGAGGLSGELFF. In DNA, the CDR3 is TGTGCCAGCAGTGAAGTAGGTGCGGGGGGGCTGTCCGGGGAGCTGTTTTTT.

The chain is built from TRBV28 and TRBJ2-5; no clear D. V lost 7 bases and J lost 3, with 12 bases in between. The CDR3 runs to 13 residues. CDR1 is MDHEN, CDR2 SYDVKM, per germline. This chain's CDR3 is CASKVVVKETQYF. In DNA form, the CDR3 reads TGTGCCAGCAAAGTAGTGGTAAAAGAGACCCAGTACTTC.

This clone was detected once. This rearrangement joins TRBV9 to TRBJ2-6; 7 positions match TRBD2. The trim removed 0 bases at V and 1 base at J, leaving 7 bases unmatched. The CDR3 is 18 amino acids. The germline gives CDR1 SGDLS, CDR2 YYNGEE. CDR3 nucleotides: TGTGCCAGCAGCGTAGCCCATTTGGGGGGGTCTGGGGCCAACGTCCTGACTTTC. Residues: CASSVAHLGGSGANVLTF.

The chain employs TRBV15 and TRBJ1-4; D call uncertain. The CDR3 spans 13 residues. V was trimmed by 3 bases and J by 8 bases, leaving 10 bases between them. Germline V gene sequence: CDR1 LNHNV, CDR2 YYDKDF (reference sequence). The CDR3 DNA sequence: TGTGCCACCAGCAGCCGGGAGAGGGAAAAACTGTTTTTT. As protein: CATSSREREKLFF.

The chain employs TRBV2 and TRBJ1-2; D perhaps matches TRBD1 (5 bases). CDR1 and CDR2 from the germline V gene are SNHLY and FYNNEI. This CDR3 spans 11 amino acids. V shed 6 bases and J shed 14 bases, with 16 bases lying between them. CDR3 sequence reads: CASSADTELTF. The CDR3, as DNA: TGTGCCAGCAGCGCGGACACCGAATTAACCTTC.

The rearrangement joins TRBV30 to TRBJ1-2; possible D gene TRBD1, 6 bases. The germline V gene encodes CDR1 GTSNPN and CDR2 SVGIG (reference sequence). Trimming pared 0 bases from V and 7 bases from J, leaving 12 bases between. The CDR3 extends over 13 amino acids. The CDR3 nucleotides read TGTGCCTGGAGTGTACAGGGAGGGGGTGGCTACACCTTC. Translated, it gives CAWSVQGGGGYTF.

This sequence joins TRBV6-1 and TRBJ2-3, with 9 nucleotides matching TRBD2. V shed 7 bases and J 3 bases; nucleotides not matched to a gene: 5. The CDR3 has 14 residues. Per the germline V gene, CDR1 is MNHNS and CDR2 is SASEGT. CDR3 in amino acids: CASKEGLATDTQYF. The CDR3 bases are TGTGCCAGCAAGGAGGGACTAGCAACAGATACGCAGTATTTT.

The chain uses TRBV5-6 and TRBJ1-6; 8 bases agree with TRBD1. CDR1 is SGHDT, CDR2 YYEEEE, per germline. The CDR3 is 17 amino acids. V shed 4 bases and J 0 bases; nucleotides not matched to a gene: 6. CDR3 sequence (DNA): TGTGCCAGCAGCCTGACAGGGGACAGCTCCTATAATTCACCCCTCCACTTT. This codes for CASSLTGDSSYNSPLHF.

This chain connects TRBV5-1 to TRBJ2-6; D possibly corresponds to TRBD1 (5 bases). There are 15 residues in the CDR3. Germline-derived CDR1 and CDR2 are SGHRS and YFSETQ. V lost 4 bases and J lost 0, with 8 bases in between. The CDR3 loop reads CASSPTASGANVLTF. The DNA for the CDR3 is TGCGCCAGCAGCCCGACAGCCTCTGGGGCCAACGTCCTGACTTTC.

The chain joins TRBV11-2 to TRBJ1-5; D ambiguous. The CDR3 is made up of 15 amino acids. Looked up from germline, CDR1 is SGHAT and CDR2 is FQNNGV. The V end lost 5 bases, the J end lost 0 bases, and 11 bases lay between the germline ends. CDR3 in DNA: TGTGCCAGCAGCCATCAGGAATATAGCAATCAGCCCCAGCATTTT. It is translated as CASSHQEYSNQPQHF.

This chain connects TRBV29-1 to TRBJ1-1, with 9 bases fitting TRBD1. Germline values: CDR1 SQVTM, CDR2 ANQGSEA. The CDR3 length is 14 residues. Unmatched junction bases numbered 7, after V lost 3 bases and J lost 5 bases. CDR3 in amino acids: CSVDRAGQGTEAFF. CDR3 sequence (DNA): TGCAGCGTTGATAGGGCGGGACAGGGAACTGAAGCTTTCTTT.

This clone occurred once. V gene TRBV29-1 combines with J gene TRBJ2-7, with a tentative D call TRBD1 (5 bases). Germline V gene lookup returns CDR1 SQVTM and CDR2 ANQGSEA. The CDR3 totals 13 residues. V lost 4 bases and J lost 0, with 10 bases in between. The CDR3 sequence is CSVGGRASYEQYF. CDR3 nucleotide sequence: TGCAGCGTTGGCGGCAGGGCCTCCTACGAGCAGTACTTC.

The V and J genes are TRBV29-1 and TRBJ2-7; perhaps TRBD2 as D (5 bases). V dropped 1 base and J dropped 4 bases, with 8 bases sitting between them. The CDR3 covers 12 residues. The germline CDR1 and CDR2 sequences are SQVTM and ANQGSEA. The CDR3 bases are TGCAGCGTTGAAGGGACTTATTACGAGCAGTACTTC. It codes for CSVEGTYYEQYF.

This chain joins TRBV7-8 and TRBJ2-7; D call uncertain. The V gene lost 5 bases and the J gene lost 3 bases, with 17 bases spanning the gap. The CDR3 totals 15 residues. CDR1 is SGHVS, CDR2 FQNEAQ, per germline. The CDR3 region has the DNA TGTGCCAGCAGCCCCCGTCTGAGAGATTACTACGAGCAGTACTTC. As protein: CASSPRLRDYYEQYF. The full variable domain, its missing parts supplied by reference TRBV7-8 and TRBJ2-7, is GAGVSQSPRYKVAKRGQDVALRCDPISGHVSLFWYQQALGQGPEFLTYFQNEAQLDKSGLPSDRFFAERPEGSVSTLKIQRTQQEDSAVYLCASSPRLRDYYEQYFGPGTRLTVT.

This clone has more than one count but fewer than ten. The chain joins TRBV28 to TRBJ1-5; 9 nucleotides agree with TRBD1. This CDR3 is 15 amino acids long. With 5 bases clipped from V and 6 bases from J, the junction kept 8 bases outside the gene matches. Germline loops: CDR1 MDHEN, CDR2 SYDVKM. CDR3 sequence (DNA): TGTGCCAGCAGTCCCAGACAGGGGGGAAGTCAGCCCCAGCATTTT. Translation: CASSPRQGGSQPQHF.

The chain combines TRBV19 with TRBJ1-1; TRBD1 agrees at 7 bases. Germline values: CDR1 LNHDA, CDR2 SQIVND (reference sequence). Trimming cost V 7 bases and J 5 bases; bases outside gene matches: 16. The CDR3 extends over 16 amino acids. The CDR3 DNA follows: TGTGCCAGTACAGAGCAGGGGGTCGGTTGGGGTACTGAAGCTTTCTTT. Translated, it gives CASTEQGVGWGTEAFF.

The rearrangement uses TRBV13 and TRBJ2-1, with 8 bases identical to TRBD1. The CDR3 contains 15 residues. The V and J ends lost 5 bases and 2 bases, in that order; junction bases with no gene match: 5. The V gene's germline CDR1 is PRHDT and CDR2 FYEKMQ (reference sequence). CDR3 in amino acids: CASSTRTGPYNEQFF. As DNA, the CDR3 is TGTGCCAGCAGCACCCGGACAGGGCCCTACAATGAGCAGTTCTTC.

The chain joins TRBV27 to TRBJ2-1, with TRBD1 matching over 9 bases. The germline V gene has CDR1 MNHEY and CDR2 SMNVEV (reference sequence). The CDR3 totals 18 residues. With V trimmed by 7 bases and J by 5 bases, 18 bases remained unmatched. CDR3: CASISGTGMPLKDNEQFF. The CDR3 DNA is TGTGCCAGCATATCCGGGACAGGGATGCCGCTTAAAGACAATGAGCAGTTCTTC.

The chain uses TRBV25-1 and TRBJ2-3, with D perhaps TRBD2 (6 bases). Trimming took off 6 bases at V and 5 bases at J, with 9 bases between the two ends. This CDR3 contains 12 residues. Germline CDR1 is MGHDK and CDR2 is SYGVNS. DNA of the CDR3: TGTGCCAGCAGCAGACTAGTAGATACGCAGTATTTT. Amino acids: CASSRLVDTQYF.

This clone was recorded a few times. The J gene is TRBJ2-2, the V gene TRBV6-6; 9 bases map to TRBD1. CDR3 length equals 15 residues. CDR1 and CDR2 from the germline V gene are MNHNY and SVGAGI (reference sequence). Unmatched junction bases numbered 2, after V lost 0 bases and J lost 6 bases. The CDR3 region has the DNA TGTGCCAGCAGTTACTCGGACAGGGGCCCCGGGGAGCTGTTTTTT. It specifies CASSYSDRGPGELFF.

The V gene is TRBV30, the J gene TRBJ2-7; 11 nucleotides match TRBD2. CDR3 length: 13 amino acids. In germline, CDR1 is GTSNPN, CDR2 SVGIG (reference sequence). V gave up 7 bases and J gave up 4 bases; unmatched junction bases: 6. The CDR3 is CASRLAGGYEQYF. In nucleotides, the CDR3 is TGTGCCTCCCGGCTAGCGGGGGGTTACGAGCAGTACTTC.

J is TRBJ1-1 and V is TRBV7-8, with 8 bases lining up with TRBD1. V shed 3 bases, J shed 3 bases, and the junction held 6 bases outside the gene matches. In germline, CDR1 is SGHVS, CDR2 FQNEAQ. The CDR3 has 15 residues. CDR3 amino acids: CASSFRMGQDTEAFF. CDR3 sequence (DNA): TGTGCCAGCAGCTTCCGGATGGGACAGGACACTGAAGCTTTCTTT.

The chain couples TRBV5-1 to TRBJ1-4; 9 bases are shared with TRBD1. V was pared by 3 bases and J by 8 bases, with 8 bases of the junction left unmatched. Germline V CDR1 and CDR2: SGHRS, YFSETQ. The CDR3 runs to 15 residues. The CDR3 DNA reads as TGCGCCAGCAGCTACACAGGGGGCTCTGGGGAAAAACTGTTTTTT. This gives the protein CASSYTGGSGEKLFF. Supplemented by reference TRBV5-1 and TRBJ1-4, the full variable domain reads KAGVTQTPRYLIKTRGQQVTLSCSPISGHRSVSWYQQTPGQGLQFLFEYFSETQRNKGNFPGRFSGRQFSNSRSEMNVSTLELGDSALYLCASSYTGGSGEKLFFGSGTQLSVL.